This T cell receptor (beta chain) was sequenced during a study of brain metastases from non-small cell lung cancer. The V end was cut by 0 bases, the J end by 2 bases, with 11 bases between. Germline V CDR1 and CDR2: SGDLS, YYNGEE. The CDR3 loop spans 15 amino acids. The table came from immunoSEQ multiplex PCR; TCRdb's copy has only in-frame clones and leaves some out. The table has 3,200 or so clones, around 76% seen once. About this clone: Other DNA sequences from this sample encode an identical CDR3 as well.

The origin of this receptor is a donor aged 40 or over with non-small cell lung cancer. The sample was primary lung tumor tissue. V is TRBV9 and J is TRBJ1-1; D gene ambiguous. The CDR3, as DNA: TGTGCCAGCAGCGTAGCGTCTGGGCCTAACACTGAAGCTTTCTTT. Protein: CASSVASGPNTEAFF.